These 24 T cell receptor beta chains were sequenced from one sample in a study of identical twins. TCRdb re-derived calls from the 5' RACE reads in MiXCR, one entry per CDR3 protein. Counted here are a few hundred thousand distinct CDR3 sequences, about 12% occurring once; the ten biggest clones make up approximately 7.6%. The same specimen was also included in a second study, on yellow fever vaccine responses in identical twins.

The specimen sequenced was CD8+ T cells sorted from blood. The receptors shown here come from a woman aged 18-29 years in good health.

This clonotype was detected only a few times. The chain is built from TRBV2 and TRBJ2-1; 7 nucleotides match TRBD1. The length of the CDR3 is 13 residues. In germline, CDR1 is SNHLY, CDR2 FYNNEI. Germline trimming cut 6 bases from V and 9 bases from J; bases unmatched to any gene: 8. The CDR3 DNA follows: TGTGCCAGCAGAGATACAGGGGCCGCTGAGCAGTTCTTC. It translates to CASRDTGAAEQFF.

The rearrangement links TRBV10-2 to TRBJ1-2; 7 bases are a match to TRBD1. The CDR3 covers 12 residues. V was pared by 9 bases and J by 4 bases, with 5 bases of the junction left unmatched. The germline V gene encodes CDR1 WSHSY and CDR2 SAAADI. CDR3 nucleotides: TGCGCCAGTGGGGACAGCCCCTATGGCTACACCTTC. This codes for CASGDSPYGYTF.

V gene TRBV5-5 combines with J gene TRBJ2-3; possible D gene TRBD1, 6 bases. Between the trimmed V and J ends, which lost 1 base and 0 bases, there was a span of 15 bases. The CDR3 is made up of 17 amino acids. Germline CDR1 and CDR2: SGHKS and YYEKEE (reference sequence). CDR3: CASSLKDSIFSTDTQYF. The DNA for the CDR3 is TGTGCCAGCAGCTTGAAGGACAGTATCTTTAGCACAGATACGCAGTATTTT.

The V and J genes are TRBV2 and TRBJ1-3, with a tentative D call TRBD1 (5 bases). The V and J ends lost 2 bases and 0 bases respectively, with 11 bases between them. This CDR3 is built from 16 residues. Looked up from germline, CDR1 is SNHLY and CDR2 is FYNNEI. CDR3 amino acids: CASSESPGDSGNTIYF. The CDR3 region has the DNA TGTGCCAGCAGTGAAAGCCCGGGGGACTCTGGAAACACCATATATTTT.

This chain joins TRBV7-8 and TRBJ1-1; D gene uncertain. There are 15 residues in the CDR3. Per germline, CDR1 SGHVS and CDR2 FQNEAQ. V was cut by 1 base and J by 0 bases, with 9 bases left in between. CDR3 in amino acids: CASSLDPSLNTEAFF. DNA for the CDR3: TGTGCCAGCAGCTTAGATCCGAGCTTGAACACTGAAGCTTTCTTT.

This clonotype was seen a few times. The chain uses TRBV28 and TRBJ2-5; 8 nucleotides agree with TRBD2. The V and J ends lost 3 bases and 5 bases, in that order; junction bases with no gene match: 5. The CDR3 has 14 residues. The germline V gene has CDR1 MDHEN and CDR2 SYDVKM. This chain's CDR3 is CASSLVGGAETQYF. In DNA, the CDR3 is TGTGCCAGCAGTTTGGTCGGGGGGGCGGAGACCCAGTACTTC.

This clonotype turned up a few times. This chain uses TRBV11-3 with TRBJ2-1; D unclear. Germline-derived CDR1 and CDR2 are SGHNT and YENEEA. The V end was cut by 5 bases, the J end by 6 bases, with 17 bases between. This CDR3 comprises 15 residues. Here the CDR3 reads CASSPSLAHSNEQFF. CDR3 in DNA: TGTGCCAGCAGCCCTTCCTTGGCCCATAGCAATGAGCAGTTCTTC.

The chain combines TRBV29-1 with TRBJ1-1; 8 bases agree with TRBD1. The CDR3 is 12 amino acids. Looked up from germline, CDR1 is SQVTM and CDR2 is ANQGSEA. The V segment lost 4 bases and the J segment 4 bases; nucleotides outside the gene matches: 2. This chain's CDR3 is CSVGTGGTEAFF. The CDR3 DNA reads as TGCAGCGTTGGCACAGGGGGCACTGAAGCTTTCTTT.

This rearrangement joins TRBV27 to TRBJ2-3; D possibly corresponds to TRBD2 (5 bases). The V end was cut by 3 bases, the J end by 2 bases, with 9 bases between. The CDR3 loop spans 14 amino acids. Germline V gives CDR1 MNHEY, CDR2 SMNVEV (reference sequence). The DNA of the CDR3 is TGTGCCAGCAGTTTTGACTACTTCACAGATACGCAGTATTTT. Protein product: CASSFDYFTDTQYF.

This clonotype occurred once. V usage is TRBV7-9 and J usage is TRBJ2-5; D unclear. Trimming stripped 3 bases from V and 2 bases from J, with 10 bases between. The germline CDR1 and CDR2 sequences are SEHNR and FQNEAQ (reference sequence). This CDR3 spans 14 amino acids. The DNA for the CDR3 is TGTGCCAGCAGCTTCGGGCAGGCACAAGAGACCCAGTACTTC. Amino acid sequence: CASSFGQAQETQYF.

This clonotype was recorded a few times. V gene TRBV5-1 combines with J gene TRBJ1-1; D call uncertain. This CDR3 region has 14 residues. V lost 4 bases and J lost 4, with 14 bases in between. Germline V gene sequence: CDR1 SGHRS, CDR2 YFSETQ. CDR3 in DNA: TGCGCCAGCAGCCCCCGGACCGGGTCCACTGAAGCTTTCTTT. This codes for CASSPRTGSTEAFF.

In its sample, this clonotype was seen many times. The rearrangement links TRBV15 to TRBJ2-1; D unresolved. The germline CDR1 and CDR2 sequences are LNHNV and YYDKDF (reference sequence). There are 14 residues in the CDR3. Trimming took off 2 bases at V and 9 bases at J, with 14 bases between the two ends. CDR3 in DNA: TGTGCCACCAGCAGACCTACACTTCTTACTGAGCAGTTCTTC. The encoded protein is CATSRPTLLTEQFF.

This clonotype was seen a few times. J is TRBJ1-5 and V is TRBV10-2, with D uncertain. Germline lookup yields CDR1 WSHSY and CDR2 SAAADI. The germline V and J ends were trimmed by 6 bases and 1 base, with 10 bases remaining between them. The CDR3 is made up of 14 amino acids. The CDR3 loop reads CASSDSGSNQPQHF. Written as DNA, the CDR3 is TGCGCCAGCAGCGACTCTGGGAGCAATCAGCCCCAGCATTTT.

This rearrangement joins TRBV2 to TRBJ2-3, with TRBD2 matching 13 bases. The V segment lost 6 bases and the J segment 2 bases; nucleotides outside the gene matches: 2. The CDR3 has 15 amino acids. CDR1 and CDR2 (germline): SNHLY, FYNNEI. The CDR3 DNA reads TGTGCCAGCAGAGGACTAGCGGGGGACACAGATACGCAGTATTTT. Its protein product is CASRGLAGDTDTQYF.

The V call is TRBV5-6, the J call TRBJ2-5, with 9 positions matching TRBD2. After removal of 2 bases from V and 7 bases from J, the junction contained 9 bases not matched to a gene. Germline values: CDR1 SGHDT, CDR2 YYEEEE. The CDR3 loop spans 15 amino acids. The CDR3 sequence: CASSFPSGELGTQYF. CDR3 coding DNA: TGTGCCAGCAGCTTCCCTAGCGGGGAGTTAGGGACCCAGTACTTC.

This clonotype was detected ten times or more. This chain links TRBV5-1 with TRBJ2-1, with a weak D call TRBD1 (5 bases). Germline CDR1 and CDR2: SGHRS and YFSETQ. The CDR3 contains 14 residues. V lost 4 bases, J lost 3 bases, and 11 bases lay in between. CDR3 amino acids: CASSGDSNYNEQFF. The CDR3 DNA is TGCGCCAGCAGCGGTGACAGCAACTACAATGAGCAGTTCTTC.

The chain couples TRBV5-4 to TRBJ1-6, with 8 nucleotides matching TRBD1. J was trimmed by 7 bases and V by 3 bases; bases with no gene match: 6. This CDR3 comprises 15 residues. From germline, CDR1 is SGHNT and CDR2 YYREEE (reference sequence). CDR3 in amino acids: CASSSPGQENSPLHF. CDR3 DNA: TGTGCCAGCAGCTCCCCGGGACAGGAAAATTCACCCCTCCACTTT.

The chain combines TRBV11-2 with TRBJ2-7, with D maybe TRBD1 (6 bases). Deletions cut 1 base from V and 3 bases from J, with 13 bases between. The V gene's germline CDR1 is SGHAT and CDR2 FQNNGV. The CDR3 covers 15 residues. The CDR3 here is CASSLVGTSSYEQYF. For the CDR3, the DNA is TGTGCCAGCAGCTTAGTTGGGACATCAAGCTACGAGCAGTACTTC.

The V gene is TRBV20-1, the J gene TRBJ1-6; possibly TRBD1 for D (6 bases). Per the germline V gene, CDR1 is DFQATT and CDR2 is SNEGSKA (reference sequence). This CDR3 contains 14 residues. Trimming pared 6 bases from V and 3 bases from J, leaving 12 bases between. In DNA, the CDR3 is TGCAGTGCCACCCAGGGGAACTATAATTCACCCCTCCACTTT. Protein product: CSATQGNYNSPLHF.

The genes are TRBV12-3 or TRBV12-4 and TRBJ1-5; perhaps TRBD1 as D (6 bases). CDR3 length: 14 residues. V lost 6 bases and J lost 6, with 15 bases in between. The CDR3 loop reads CASRKGGAGQPQHF. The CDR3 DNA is TGTGCCAGCAGGAAGGGGGGGGCAGGTCAGCCCCAGCATTTT.

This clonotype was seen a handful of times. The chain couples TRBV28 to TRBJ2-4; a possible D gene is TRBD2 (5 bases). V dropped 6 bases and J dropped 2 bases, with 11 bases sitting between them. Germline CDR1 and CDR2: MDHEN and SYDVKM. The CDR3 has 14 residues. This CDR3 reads CASSSGLTKNIQYF. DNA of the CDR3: TGTGCCAGCAGCTCCGGACTGACCAAAAACATTCAGTACTTC.

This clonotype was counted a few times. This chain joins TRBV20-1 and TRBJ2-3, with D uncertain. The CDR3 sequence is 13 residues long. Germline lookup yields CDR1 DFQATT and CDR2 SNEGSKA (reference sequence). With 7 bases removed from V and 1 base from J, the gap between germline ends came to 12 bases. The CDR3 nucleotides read TGCAGTGTCATGGGCCGAGGCACAGATACGCAGTATTTT. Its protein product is CSVMGRGTDTQYF.

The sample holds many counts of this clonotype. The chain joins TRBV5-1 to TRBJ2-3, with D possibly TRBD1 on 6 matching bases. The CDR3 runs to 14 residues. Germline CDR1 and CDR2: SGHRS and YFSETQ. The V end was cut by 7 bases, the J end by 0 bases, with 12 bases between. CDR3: CASDKGESTDTQYF. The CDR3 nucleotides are TGCGCCAGCGATAAGGGGGAGAGCACAGATACGCAGTATTTT.

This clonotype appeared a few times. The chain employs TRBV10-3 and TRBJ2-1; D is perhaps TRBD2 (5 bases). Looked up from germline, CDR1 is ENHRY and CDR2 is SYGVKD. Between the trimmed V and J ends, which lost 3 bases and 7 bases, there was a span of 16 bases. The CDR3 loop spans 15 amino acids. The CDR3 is CAISDGVYIINEQFF. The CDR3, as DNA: TGTGCCATCAGTGACGGGGTTTATATCATAAATGAGCAGTTCTTC.